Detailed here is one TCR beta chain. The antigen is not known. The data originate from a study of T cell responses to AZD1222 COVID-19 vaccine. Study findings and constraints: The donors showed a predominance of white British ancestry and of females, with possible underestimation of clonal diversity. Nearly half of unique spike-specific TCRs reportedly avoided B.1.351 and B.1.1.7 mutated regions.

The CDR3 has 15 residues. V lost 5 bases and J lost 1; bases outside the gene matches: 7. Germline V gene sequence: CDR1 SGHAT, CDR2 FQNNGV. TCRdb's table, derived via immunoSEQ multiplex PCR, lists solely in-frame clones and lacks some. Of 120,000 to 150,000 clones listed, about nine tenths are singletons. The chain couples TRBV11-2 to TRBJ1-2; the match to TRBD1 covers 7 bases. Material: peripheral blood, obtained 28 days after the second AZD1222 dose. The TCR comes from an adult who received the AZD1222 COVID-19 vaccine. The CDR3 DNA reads TGTGCCAGCAGCCCCCGGGACAGCCGTAACTATGGCTACACCTTC. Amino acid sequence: CASSPRDSRNYGYTF.